Each of the 13 T cell receptor beta chains below was sequenced from the same sample in a study of PD-1 blockade in mismatch repair-deficient tumors. The data were produced by immunoSEQ multiplex PCR, yet TCRdb's version contains in-frame clones alone and is incomplete. The repertoire holds about 22,000 clones, with 70% to 90% as singletons. This specimen consisted of peripheral blood, obtained 2 weeks after starting pembrolizumab. The receptors derive from an adult with mismatch repair-deficient cancer.

The rearrangement links TRBV7-9 to TRBJ2-7; unclear D gene. The CDR3 is made up of 13 amino acids. Germline V gives CDR1 SEHNR, CDR2 FQNEAQ (reference sequence). The V end lost 5 bases, the J end lost 1 base, and 9 bases lay between the germline ends. The CDR3 loop is CASSHPSSYEQYF. The CDR3 DNA follows: TGTGCCAGCAGCCACCCAAGTTCCTACGAGCAGTACTTC. The whole variable domain, remainder taken from reference TRBV7-9 and TRBJ2-7, is DTGVSQNPRHKITKRGQNVTFRCDPISEHNRLYWYRQTLGQGPEFLTYFQNEAQLEKSRLLSDRFSAERPKGSFSTLEIQRTEQGDSAMYLCASSHPSSYEQYFGPGTRLTVT.

The chain uses TRBV28 and TRBJ2-7, with a weak D call TRBD1 (7 bases). With 2 bases removed from V and 5 bases from J, the gap between germline ends came to 13 bases. CDR1 is MDHEN and CDR2 is SYDVKM in the germline V gene. The CDR3 is made up of 14 amino acids. The CDR3 sequence is CASSLVRGRNEQYF. The CDR3 DNA sequence: TGTGCCAGCAGTTTAGTCAGGGGGAGGAACGAGCAGTACTTC.

This clone was recorded only once. The V call is TRBV13, the J call TRBJ2-7, with D possibly matching TRBD2 (5 bases). The CDR3 loop spans 15 amino acids. Per germline, CDR1 PRHDT and CDR2 FYEKMQ (reference sequence). The V gene lost 4 bases and the J gene lost 2 bases, with 15 bases spanning the gap. DNA of the CDR3: TGTGCCAGCAGCTCCCTCGGGGAGAGCCCCTACGAGCAGTACTTC. Protein sequence: CASSSLGESPYEQYF.

This clone was detected a few times. The gene calls are TRBV30 and TRBJ1-2; no reliable D call. V was cut by 4 bases and J by 2 bases, with 14 bases left in between. The CDR3 length is 14 residues. The germline V gene encodes CDR1 GTSNPN and CDR2 SVGIG (reference sequence). The CDR3 protein is CAWNGRRQNYGYTF. The DNA of the CDR3 is TGTGCCTGGAATGGACGGAGACAAAACTATGGCTACACCTTC.

The chain is built from TRBV5-1 and TRBJ2-1, with TRBD1 identical over 8 bases. Germline trimming cut 2 bases from V and 4 bases from J; bases unmatched to any gene: 5. CDR3 length: 15 residues. Per germline, CDR1 SGHRS and CDR2 YFSETQ. DNA for the CDR3: TGCGCCAGCAGCTTCGGACAGGGTGCTTACAATGAGCAGTTCTTC. Translating it yields CASSFGQGAYNEQFF.

This chain uses TRBV18 with TRBJ2-7; 8 bases line up with TRBD1. In germline, CDR1 is KGHSH, CDR2 LQKENI. This CDR3 comprises 14 residues. V trimming: 3 bases; J trimming: 0 bases; junction bases outside the gene matches: 1. CDR3: CASSPTGGSYEQYF. In DNA form, the CDR3 reads TGTGCCAGCTCACCTACAGGGGGCTCCTACGAGCAGTACTTC.

The chain has TRBV6-4 and TRBJ2-1; 10 bases align to TRBD2. This CDR3 region has 15 residues. Germline V gene sequence: CDR1 MRHNA, CDR2 SNTAGT. With 3 bases clipped from V and 6 bases from J, the junction kept 5 bases outside the gene matches. For the CDR3, the DNA is TGTGCCAGCAGTGAATCTAGCGGGAGTCCCAATGAGCAGTTCTTC. Translated, it gives CASSESSGSPNEQFF.

This clone is labeled medium-sized (0.01 to 0.1%). The genes are TRBV6-4 and TRBJ2-2, with 9 nucleotides matching TRBD2. CDR3 length equals 16 residues. Germline loops: CDR1 MRHNA, CDR2 SNTAGT. The V gene end was trimmed by 3 bases and the J gene end by 2 bases; junction bases not matched to a gene: 4. DNA of the CDR3: TGTGCCAGCAGTGAGGCCGGGACTAGCAACACCGGGGAGCTGTTTTTT. This translates into CASSEAGTSNTGELFF.

V is TRBV6-6 and J is TRBJ2-2, with 7 bases that match TRBD1. V was clipped by 6 bases and J by 4 bases; unmatched bases: 8. The CDR3 runs 15 residues. CDR1 is MNHNY, CDR2 SVGAGI, per germline (reference sequence). The CDR3 sequence is CASSYTGVTTGELFF. In DNA form, the CDR3 reads TGTGCCAGCAGCTACACAGGGGTTACCACCGGGGAGCTGTTTTTT.

The gene calls are TRBV9 and TRBJ1-3, with 11 bases matching TRBD1. Germline CDR1 and CDR2: SGDLS and YYNGEE. CDR3 size: 16 residues. J gave up 2 bases and V 4 bases, and 5 bases lay outside the gene matches. The CDR3 sequence: CASSQKGQGAGNTIYF. The CDR3 bases are TGTGCCAGCAGCCAGAAGGGACAGGGGGCTGGAAACACCATATATTTT.

This clone appeared a few times. This chain connects TRBV7-9 to TRBJ2-7; TRBD1 matches 10 bases. Trimming removed 7 bases from V and 4 bases from J; junction bases left unmatched: 7. CDR3 size: 14 residues. From germline, CDR1 is SEHNR and CDR2 FQNEAQ (reference sequence). CDR3 sequence: CASKAGTGAYEQYF. The CDR3 DNA follows: TGTGCCAGCAAGGCCGGGACAGGGGCGTACGAGCAGTACTTC.

The J gene is TRBJ2-7, the V gene TRBV7-8; D perhaps matches TRBD1 (5 bases). V dropped 8 bases and J dropped 3 bases, with 14 bases sitting between them. The CDR3 extends over 13 amino acids. Germline CDR1 reads SGHVS; CDR2 reads FQNEAQ. The CDR3, as DNA: TGTGCCAGCCGTGGTAGGGGCGACTACGAGCAGTACTTC. It yields the protein CASRGRGDYEQYF.

The chain employs TRBV5-4 and TRBJ2-5, with no clear D. The CDR3 runs 13 residues. V was clipped by 0 bases and J by 8 bases, with 11 bases between them. The germline CDR1 and CDR2 sequences are SGHNT and YYREEE (reference sequence). CDR3 region: CASSLGIMGTQYF. CDR3 nucleotide sequence: TGTGCCAGCAGCTTGGGTATCATGGGAACCCAGTACTTC.